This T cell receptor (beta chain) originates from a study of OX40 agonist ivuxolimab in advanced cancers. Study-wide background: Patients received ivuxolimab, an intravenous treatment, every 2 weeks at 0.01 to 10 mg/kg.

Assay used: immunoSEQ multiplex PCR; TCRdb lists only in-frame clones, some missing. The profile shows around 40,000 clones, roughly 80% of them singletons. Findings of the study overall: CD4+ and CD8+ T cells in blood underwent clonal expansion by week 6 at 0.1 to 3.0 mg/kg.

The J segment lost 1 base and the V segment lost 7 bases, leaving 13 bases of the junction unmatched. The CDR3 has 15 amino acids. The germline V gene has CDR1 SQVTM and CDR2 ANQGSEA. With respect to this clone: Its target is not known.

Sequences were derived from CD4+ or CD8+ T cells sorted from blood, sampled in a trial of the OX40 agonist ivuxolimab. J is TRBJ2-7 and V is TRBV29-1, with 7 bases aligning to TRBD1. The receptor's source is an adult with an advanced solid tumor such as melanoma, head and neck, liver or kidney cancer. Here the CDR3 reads CSAEVYRDSSYEQYF. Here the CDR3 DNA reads TGCAGCGCCGAGGTGTATCGGGACAGTTCCTACGAGCAGTACTTC.